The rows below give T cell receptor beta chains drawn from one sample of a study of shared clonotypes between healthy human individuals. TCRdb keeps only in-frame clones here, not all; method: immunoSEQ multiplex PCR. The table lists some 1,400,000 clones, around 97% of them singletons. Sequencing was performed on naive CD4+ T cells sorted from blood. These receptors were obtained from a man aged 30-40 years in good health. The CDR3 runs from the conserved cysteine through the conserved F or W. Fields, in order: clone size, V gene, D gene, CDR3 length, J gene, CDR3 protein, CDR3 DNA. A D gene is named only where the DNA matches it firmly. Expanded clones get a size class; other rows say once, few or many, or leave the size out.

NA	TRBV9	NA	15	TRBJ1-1	CASSVGPRMNTEAFF	TGTGCCAGCAGCGTAGGCCCGCGCATGAACACTGAAGCTTTCTTT
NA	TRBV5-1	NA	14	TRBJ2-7	CASSLNPGSYEQYF	TGCGCCAGCAGCTTAAACCCTGGGTCCTACGAGCAGTACTTC
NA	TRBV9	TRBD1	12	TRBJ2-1	CASRETGGAGFF	TGTGCCAGCAGAGAGACAGGGGGCGCGGGGTTCTTC
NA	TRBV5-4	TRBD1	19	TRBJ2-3	CASSPSSGTGIPSTDTQYF	TGTGCCAGCAGCCCTTCGTCTGGGACAGGGATTCCCAGCACAGATACGCAGTATTTT
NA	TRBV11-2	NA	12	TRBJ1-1	CASSFRNTEAFF	TGTGCCAGCAGCTTCAGGAACACTGAAGCTTTCTTT
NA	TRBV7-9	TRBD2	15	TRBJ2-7	CASSILSGTRHEQYF	TGTGCCAGCAGCATTCTTAGCGGGACACGCCACGAGCAGTACTTC
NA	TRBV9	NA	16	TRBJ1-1	CASSVAAGTPNTEAFF	TGTGCCAGCAGCGTCGCAGCCGGGACACCCAACACTGAAGCTTTCTTT
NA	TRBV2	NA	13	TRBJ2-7	CASGRGLPYEQYF	TGTGCCAGCGGACGAGGACTTCCCTACGAGCAGTACTTC
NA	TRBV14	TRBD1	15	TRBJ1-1	CASSQRTGLNTEAFF	TGTGCCAGCAGCCAGAGGACAGGTTTGAACACTGAAGCTTTCTTT
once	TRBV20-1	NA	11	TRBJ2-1	CSADTGSEQFF	TGCAGTGCAGACACAGGGAGTGAGCAGTTCTTC
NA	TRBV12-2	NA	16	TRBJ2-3	CASRFALAALKDTQYF	TGTGCAAGTCGCTTTGCCCTCGCGGCATTAAAAGATACGCAGTATTTT
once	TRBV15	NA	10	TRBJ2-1	CATSRDQQFF	TGTGCCACCAGCAGAGATCAGCAGTTCTTC
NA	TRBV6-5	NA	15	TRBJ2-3	CASSLLPLGLDTQYF	TGTGCCAGCAGCCTCTTACCCCTAGGATTAGATACGCAGTATTTT
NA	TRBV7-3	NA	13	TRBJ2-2	CASSLIGFGELFF	TGTGCCAGCAGCTTAATAGGGTTCGGGGAGCTGTTTTTT
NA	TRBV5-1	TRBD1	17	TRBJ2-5	CASSRTGSDNRQETQYF	TGCGCCAGCAGCCGGACAGGGTCGGACAATAGACAAGAGACCCAGTACTTC
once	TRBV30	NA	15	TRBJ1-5	CAWSVGQVSNQPQHF	TGTGCCTGGAGTGTGGGGCAGGTAAGCAATCAGCCCCAGCATTTT
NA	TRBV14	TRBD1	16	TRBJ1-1	CASSQSRTGANTEAFF	TGTGCCAGCAGCCAAAGTCGCACAGGGGCGAACACTGAAGCTTTCTTT
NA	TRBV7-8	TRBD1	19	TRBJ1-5	CASSSPPRDSHLSNQPQHF	TGTGCCAGCAGCTCACCTCCCCGGGACAGCCACCTTAGCAATCAGCCCCAGCATTTT
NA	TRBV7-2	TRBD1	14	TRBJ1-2	CASIFRGGNYGYTF	TGTGCCAGCATTTTCAGGGGGGGTAACTATGGCTACACCTTC
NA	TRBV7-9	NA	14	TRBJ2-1	CASSFASGVNEQFF	TGTGCCAGCAGCTTCGCCAGCGGAGTCAATGAGCAGTTCTTC
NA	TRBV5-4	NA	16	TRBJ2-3	CASSRMGGLSADTQYF	TGTGCCAGCAGCCGGATGGGGGGTCTTTCAGCAGATACGCAGTATTTT
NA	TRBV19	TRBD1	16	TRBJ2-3	CASSMGQGARTDTQYF	TGTGCCAGTAGTATGGGACAGGGGGCGCGCACAGATACGCAGTATTTT